Each of the 19 T cell receptor beta chains below was sequenced from the same sample in a study of identical twins. TCRdb re-called the 5' RACE reads through MiXCR, storing one row per CDR3 protein. The data contain 1.5 million or so distinct CDR3 sequences, 25% to 35% of them singletons. The sequenced material came from cord blood. The receptor set was obtained from a newborn girl in good health.

This clonotype was seen a handful of times. This sequence joins TRBV6-6 and TRBJ1-1, with 11 bases identical to TRBD1. Trimming removed 6 bases from V and 6 bases from J; junction bases left unmatched: 15. This CDR3 contains 17 residues. Per germline, CDR1 MNHNY and CDR2 SVGAGI (reference sequence). The CDR3 coding sequence is TGTGCCAGCAGGTACCTACGGACAGGGGGCGAGTACGCTGAAGCTTTCTTT. This translates into CASRYLRTGGEYAEAFF.

This clonotype showed up just a few times. CDR3: CSAAQGNTEAFF. CDR3 in DNA: TGCAGTGCCGCACAAGGGAACACTGAAGCTTTCTTT. V gene TRBV20-1 combines with J gene TRBJ1-1; D is unclear. Trimming cost V 6 bases and J 1 base, with 9 bases left between them. The CDR3 has 12 residues. Germline values: CDR1 DFQATT, CDR2 SNEGSKA (reference sequence).

The V and J genes are TRBV20-1 and TRBJ2-5; possibly TRBD1 or TRBD2 for D (5 bases each). TRBJ2-1 matches the DNA end more closely, so the J call is doubtful. The CDR3 contains 16 residues. Germline V CDR1 and CDR2: DFQATT, SNEGSKA (reference sequence). The CDR3 nucleotides are TGCAGTGCTAGAGGACTCCGGGACCAAAAACAAGAGACCCAGTTCTTC. Protein sequence: CSARGLRDQKQETQFF.

This clonotype was detected many times. This CDR3 is CASSLRGVGLRTYEQYF. The CDR3, as DNA: TGTGCCAGCAGTTTAAGGGGGGTAGGCCTTCGAACCTACGAGCAGTACTTC. V and J are TRBV27 and TRBJ2-7, with D possibly called TRBD1 or TRBD2 (6 bases each). V was cut by 2 bases and J by 2 bases, with 19 bases left in between. The germline V gene has CDR1 MNHEY and CDR2 SMNVEV (reference sequence). This CDR3 region has 17 residues.

This clonotype was seen only a few times. The chain combines TRBV27 with TRBJ1-5, with 10 bases fitting TRBD1. V lost 6 bases and J lost 2; bases outside the gene matches: 13. CDR3 length: 18 residues. Germline V CDR1 and CDR2: MNHEY, SMNVEV (reference sequence). The CDR3 here is CASSSGQGLGRGNQPQHF. The CDR3 nucleotides read TGTGCCAGCAGCTCGGGACAGGGGCTCGGTCGGGGCAATCAGCCCCAGCATTTT.

The table lists this clonotype with a few counts. This chain connects TRBV7-2 to TRBJ2-3; maybe TRBD1 (5 bases). Trimming pared 4 bases from V and 11 bases from J, leaving 16 bases between. The CDR3 loop spans 13 amino acids. Germline V gene lookup returns CDR1 SGHTA and CDR2 FQGNSA. The CDR3 nucleotides are TGTGCCAGCAGCTCTGGGTCAGGGTGGGTGCAGTATTTT. It yields the protein CASSSGSGWVQYF.

This clonotype was seen a handful of times. The chain uses TRBV5-4 and TRBJ2-3, with a tentative D call TRBD1 (5 bases). V shed 3 bases and J shed 3 bases, with 23 bases lying between them. Germline V gene data show CDR1 as SGHNT and CDR2 as YYREEE (reference sequence). This CDR3 comprises 18 residues. The CDR3 nucleotides are TGTGCCAGCAGCTCCGAAGGTGGGGCGTGGGTGGATACAGATACGCAGTATTTT. Translated, it gives CASSSEGGAWVDTDTQYF.

There are a few counts of this clonotype. This rearrangement joins TRBV5-1 to TRBJ2-1; 10 bases are a match to TRBD1. Germline V lookup: CDR1 SGHRS, CDR2 YFSETQ. The V segment lost 0 bases and the J segment 4 bases; nucleotides outside the gene matches: 4. CDR3 length equals 16 residues. CDR3: CASSLGPGQGYNEQFF. The DNA for the CDR3 is TGCGCCAGCAGCTTGGGGCCGGGACAGGGGTACAATGAGCAGTTCTTC.

This clonotype was detected only a few times. V is TRBV3-1 and J is TRBJ1-2, with D maybe TRBD1 (5 bases). From germline, CDR1 is LGHDT and CDR2 YNNKEL (reference sequence). This CDR3 region has 13 residues. The V and J ends lost 3 bases and 6 bases respectively, with 11 bases between them. CDR3 DNA sequence: TGTGCCAGCAGCCAGTCACAGGTACATGGCTACACCTTC. Protein: CASSQSQVHGYTF. The variable domain in full, completed from reference TRBV3-1 and TRBJ1-2, reads DTAVSQTPKYLVTQMGNDKSIKCEQNLGHDTMYWYKQDSKKFLKIMFSYNNKELIINETVPNRFSPKSPDKAHLNLHINSLELGDSAVYFCASSQSQVHGYTFGSGTRLTVV.

Details on this clonotype: One base away lies a much larger clone, so this may be a sequencing read error. This sequence joins TRBV7-2 and TRBJ2-7, with 7 bases lining up with TRBD2. Germline assignment: CDR1 SGHTA and CDR2 FQGNSA. Germline trimming cut 5 bases from V and 4 bases from J; bases unmatched to any gene: 8. CDR3 length: 14 residues. CDR3: CASSPSRLAYEQYF. The CDR3 coding sequence is TGTGCCAGCAGCCCATCCAGACTAGCTTACGAGCAGTACTTC.

This chain connects TRBV24-1 to TRBJ2-1; 12 bases align to TRBD2. This CDR3 contains 17 residues. The V and J ends lost 7 bases and 1 base, in that order; junction bases with no gene match: 7. Germline-derived CDR1 and CDR2 are KGHDR and SFDVKD. The CDR3 sequence is CATRASGRAGSYNEQFF. The CDR3 DNA is TGTGCCACCAGGGCTAGCGGGAGGGCCGGGTCCTACAATGAGCAGTTCTTC.

Only a few counts were recorded for this clonotype. CDR3 in amino acids: CSARDRLAGATNEQFF. In DNA, the CDR3 is TGCAGTGCTAGAGATAGACTAGCGGGAGCCACCAATGAGCAGTTCTTC. The chain has TRBV20-1 and TRBJ2-1, with TRBD2 matching 12 bases. Trimming removed 0 bases from V and 6 bases from J; junction bases left unmatched: 6. Germline V lookup: CDR1 DFQATT, CDR2 SNEGSKA (reference sequence). The CDR3 spans 16 residues.

This clonotype was recorded a few times. The chain has TRBV29-1 and TRBJ2-3; the D gene is possibly TRBD2 (6 bases). In germline, CDR1 is SQVTM, CDR2 ANQGSEA. V gave up 1 base and J gave up 14 bases, with 16 bases separating them. The CDR3 spans 12 residues. The CDR3 protein is CSVEATGSGWYF. The CDR3 DNA reads as TGCAGCGTTGAAGCTACGGGGAGCGGGTGGTATTTT.

The chain is built from TRBV20-1 and TRBJ2-1; 8 bases match TRBD2. The V gene's germline CDR1 is DFQATT and CDR2 SNEGSKA (reference sequence). V shed 7 bases, J shed 4 bases, and the junction held 15 bases outside the gene matches. This CDR3 contains 16 residues. The CDR3 loop reads CSVRLYTASGYNEQFF. Written as DNA, the CDR3 is TGCAGTGTCAGGCTTTATACGGCTAGCGGGTACAATGAGCAGTTCTTC.

The chain carries TRBV6-5 and TRBJ1-4, with D perhaps TRBD1 (5 bases). The V end was cut by 2 bases, the J end by 7 bases, with 14 bases between. Germline-derived CDR1 and CDR2 are MNHEY and SVGAGI. The CDR3 has 15 amino acids. The CDR3 sequence: CASSYSSRAGEKLFF. In DNA form, the CDR3 reads TGTGCCAGCAGTTACAGCAGCAGGGCGGGTGAAAAACTGTTTTTT.

This chain uses TRBV6-6 with TRBJ1-2; D remains unclear. V was trimmed by 10 bases and J by 2 bases, leaving 17 bases between them. The CDR3 consists of 14 residues. CDR1 is MNHNY and CDR2 is SVGAGI in the germline V gene (reference sequence). As DNA, the CDR3 is TGTGCCACTCAACGGACCGGAACCAACTATGGCTACACCTTC. It is translated as CATQRTGTNYGYTF.

The chain joins TRBV28 to TRBJ1-2; D might be TRBD1 (5 bases). The V gene's germline CDR1 is MDHEN and CDR2 SYDVKM. V was trimmed by 7 bases and J by 8 bases, leaving 23 bases between them. The CDR3 runs to 15 residues. The CDR3 is CASTRVFPGNRGYTF. CDR3 sequence (DNA): TGTGCCAGCACCCGCGTTTTTCCAGGGAATAGGGGCTACACCTTC.

The rearrangement joins TRBV6-2 or TRBV6-3 to TRBJ2-1, with TRBD2 identical over 10 bases. TRBJ2-7 matches the DNA end more closely, so the J call is doubtful. Germline V lookup: CDR1 MNHEY, CDR2 SVGEGT. The CDR3 loop spans 16 amino acids. CDR3 in amino acids: CASRLATSGIYNEQYF. CDR3 in DNA: TGTGCCAGCAGGCTCGCTACTAGCGGGATCTACAATGAGCAGTACTTC.

The genes are TRBV28 and TRBJ1-6, with D tentatively TRBD1 (6 bases). V was clipped by 6 bases and J by 1 base, with 16 bases between them. Germline CDR1 MDHEN, CDR2 SYDVKM. The CDR3 runs to 17 residues. CDR3 residues: CASSPRTGRSYNSPLHF. The CDR3 DNA follows: TGTGCCAGCAGCCCCCGTACAGGGAGGTCCTATAATTCACCCCTCCACTTT.